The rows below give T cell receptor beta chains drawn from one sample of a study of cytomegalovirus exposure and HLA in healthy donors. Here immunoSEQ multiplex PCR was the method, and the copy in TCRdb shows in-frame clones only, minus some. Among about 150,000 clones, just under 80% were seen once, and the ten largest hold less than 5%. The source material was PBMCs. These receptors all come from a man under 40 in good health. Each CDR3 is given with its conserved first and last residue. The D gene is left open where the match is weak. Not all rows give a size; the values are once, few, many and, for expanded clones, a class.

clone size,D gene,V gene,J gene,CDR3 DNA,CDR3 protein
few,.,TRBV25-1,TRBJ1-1,TGTGCCAGCAGCTTAACAGATGACACTGAAGCTTTCTTT,CASSLTDDTEAFF
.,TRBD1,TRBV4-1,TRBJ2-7,TGCGCCAGCAGCCCCGCCTTAGACAGGGTCTACGAGCAGTACTTC,CASSPALDRVYEQYF
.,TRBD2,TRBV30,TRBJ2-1,TGTGCCTGGAGTCGGCGGGAGGGCTGGTCCCACAATGAGCAGTTCTTC,CAWSRREGWSHNEQFF
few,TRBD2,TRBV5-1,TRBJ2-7,TGCGCCAGCAGCCCTGGGACTAGCGGTACCTACGAGCAGTACTTC,CASSPGTSGTYEQYF
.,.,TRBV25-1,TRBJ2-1,TGTGCCAGCAGCGGACCGGCAGGGGGGTTTAACAATGAGCAGTTCTTC,CASSGPAGGFNNEQFF
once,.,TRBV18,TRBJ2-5,TGTGCCAGCTCACCTAATCAGGAGACAGGAGAGACCCAGTACTTC,CASSPNQETGETQYF
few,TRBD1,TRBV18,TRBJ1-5,TGTGCCAGCTCGGGGGGACAGTTTCTTAACCAGCCCCAGCATTTT,CASSGGQFLNQPQHF
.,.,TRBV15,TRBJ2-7,TGTGCCACCAGCAGAGATGGAGGGGCAAGCTCCTACGAGCAGTACTTC,CATSRDGGASSYEQYF
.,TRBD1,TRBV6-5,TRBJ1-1,TGTGCCAGCAGTTACACACAGGGGTGGAGTACTGAAGCTTTCTTT,CASSYTQGWSTEAFF
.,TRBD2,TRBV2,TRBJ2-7,TGTGCCAGCAGTACCCACCCGGGACTAGCTAACGAGCAGTACTTC,CASSTHPGLANEQYF
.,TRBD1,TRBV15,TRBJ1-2,TGTGCCACCAGCAGAGATCGGGGACAGTATGGCTACACCTTC,CATSRDRGQYGYTF
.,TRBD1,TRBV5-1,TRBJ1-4,TGCGCCAGCAGCTTGGTATTCAGGGGGCTGGATGAAAAACTGTTTTTT,CASSLVFRGLDEKLFF
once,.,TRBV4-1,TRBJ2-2,TGCGCCAGCAGCCAAGGGACTTGGACGAACACCGGGGAGCTGTTTTTT,CASSQGTWTNTGELFF
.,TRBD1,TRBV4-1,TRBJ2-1,TGCGCCAGCAGTCCCGGGACAGCGACCAATGAGCAGTTCTTC,CASSPGTATNEQFF
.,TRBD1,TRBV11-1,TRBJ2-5,TGTGCCAGCAGCTTTCCAGGTTTGGCAGGGGGTCAAGAGACCCAGTACTTC,CASSFPGLAGGQETQYF
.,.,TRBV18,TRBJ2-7,TGTGCCAGCTCAATCGGGACACCGCTCGGCGAGCAGTACTTC,CASSIGTPLGEQYF
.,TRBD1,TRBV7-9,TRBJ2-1,TGTGCCAGCAGCCCCGAAGGGGGCCTTCTTGAGCAGTTCTTC,CASSPEGGLLEQFF
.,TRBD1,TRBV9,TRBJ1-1,TGTGCCAGCTCTTCCCGGGGCAGGGGGCGCACTGAAGCTTTCTTT,CASSSRGRGRTEAFF
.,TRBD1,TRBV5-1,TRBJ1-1,TGCGCCAGCAGCTCCGGACAGGGAGGGACTGAAGCTTTCTTT,CASSSGQGGTEAFF
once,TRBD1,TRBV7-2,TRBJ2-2,TGTGCCAGCAGCTTACAGGGGGCCAACACCGGGGAGCTGTTTTTT,CASSLQGANTGELFF
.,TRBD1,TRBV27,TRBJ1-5,TGTGCCAGCAGTTTAAAGGACAGGGGGCTTCAGCCCCAGCATTTT,CASSLKDRGLQPQHF
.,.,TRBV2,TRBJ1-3,TGTGCCAGCAGTGCAGGGGATGGAAACACCATATATTTT,CASSAGDGNTIYF
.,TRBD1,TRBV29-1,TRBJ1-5,TGCATTACCAGAGTGGGCAACAGGGGTAATCAGCCCCAGCATTTT,CITRVGNRGNQPQHF
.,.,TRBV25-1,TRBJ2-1,TGTGCCAGCAGTCCCGGGAGCTCCTACAATGAGCAGTTCTTC,CASSPGSSYNEQFF
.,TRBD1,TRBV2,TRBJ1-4,TGTGCCAGCAGTGAACGGACAGGGGGCTATGAAAAACTGTTTTTT,CASSERTGGYEKLFF
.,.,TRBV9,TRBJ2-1,TGTGCCAGCAGCCCCGGACTCGAGCCCCTCAATGAGCAGTTCTTC,CASSPGLEPLNEQFF
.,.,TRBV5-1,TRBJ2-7,TGCGCCAGCAGCAGAAACAGGGGGGGGGAGCAGTACTTC,CASSRNRGGEQYF
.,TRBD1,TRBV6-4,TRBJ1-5,TGTGCCAGTGGGACAGGTTACCCAAATCAGCCCCAGCATTTT,CASGTGYPNQPQHF
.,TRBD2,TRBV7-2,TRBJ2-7,TGTGCCAGCAGCCTACAAGGACTAGCGGGAGACGGAACTGGGGAGCAGTACTTC,CASSLQGLAGDGTGEQYF
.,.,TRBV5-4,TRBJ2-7,TGTGCCACCGGGGAGCAATACGAGCAGTACTTC,CATGEQYEQYF
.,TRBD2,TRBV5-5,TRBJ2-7,TGTGCCAGCAGCCCCTTAGCGGGATCCGGCGAGCAGTACTTC,CASSPLAGSGEQYF
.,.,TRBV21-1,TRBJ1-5,TGTGCCAGCCCTACTGTCGATCAGCCCCAGCATTTT,CASPTVDQPQHF
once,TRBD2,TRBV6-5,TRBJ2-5,TGTGCCAGCAGTTCAACTAGCGTGCAGACCCAGTACTTC,CASSSTSVQTQYF
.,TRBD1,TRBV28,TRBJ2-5,TGTGCCAGCAGTTTATTTGGACAGGGGGAAGAGACCCAGTACTTC,CASSLFGQGEETQYF
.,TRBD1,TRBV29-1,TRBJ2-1,TGCAGCGTTGCTCCGGGACAGGGACCCTACAATGAGCAGTTCTTC,CSVAPGQGPYNEQFF
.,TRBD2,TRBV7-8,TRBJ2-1,TGTGCCAGCAGCCGTAGCGGGAGGGCCGATGAGCAGTTCTTC,CASSRSGRADEQFF
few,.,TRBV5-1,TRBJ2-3,TGCGCCAGCAGCAAGGACAGTTCAGGAGATACGCAGTATTTT,CASSKDSSGDTQYF
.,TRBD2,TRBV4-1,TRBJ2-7,TGCGCCAGCAGCCAAGAGAAGCGGGAGATCTACGAGCAGTACTTC,CASSQEKREIYEQYF
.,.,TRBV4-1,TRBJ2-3,TGCGCCAGCAGCCAAGAACCGGGATTGACAGATACGCAGTATTTT,CASSQEPGLTDTQYF
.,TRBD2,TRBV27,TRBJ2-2,TGTGCCAGCAGTTTGGCGGGAGTCAGCACCGGGGAGCTGTTTTTT,CASSLAGVSTGELFF
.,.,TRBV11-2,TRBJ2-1,TGTGCCAGCAGCTTGGCCCACAATGAGCAGTTCTTC,CASSLAHNEQFF
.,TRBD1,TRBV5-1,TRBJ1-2,TGCGCCAGCAGCTTAGGAGGGGGCGATCGTGGCTACACCTTC,CASSLGGGDRGYTF
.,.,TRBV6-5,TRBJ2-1,TGTGCCAGCAGTTCCATACTTCCCTACAATGAGCAGTTCTTC,CASSSILPYNEQFF
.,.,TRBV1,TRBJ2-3,TGCACCAGCAGCCAACCTCCAGGCGGGAGGGCCCTAGAAAGCACAGATACGCAGTATTTT,CTSSQPPGGRALESTDTQYF
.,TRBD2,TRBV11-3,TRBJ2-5,TGTGCCAGCAGTTCCACTAGCGGGGGGCGCCAAGAGACCCAGTACTTC,CASSSTSGGRQETQYF
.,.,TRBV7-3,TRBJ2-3,TGTGCCAGCAGCTTAACGTCTAGCGATACGCAGTATTTT,CASSLTSSDTQYF
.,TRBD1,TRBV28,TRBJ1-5,TGTGCCAGCAGTCCGGGACAGGGGGCGTATCAGCCCCAGCATTTT,CASSPGQGAYQPQHF
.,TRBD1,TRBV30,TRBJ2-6,TGTGCCTCAACGACAGGGGGTTCTGGGGCCAACGTCCTGACTTTC,CASTTGGSGANVLTF
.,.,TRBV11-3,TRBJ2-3,TGTGCCAGCAGCTTAGCGGGAGGCACAGATACGCAGTATTTT,CASSLAGGTDTQYF
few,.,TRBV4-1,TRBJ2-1,TGCGCCAGCAGCCAGGGGGCCTCCTACAATGAGCAGTTCTTC,CASSQGASYNEQFF
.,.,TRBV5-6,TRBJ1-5,TGTGCCAGCGAGGAAGGGGTTAATAGCAATCAGCCCCAGCATTTT,CASEEGVNSNQPQHF
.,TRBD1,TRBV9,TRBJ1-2,TGTGCCAGCGGGCGGGACAGCGAGAACTATGGCTACACCTTC,CASGRDSENYGYTF
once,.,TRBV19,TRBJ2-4,TGTGCCAGTAGCATTACCCAGGGTGGCAAAAACATTCAGTACTTC,CASSITQGGKNIQYF